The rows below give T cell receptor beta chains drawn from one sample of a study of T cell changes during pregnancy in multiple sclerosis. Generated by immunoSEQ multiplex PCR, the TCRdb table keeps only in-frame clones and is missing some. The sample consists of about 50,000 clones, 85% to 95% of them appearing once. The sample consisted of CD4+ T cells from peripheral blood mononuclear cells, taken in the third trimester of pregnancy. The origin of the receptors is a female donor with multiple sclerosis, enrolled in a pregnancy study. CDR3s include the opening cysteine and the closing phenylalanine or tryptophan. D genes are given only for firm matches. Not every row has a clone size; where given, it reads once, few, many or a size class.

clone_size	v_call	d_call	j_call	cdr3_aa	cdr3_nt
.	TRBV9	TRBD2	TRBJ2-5	CASSVALLAGAQETQYF	TGTGCCAGCAGCGTAGCCCTCCTAGCGGGGGCACAAGAGACCCAGTACTTC
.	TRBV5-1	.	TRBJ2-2	CASSLWRDNTGELFF	TGCGCCAGCAGCTTGTGGCGGGATAACACCGGGGAGCTGTTTTTT
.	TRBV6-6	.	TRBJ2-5	CASSEQETQYF	TGTGCCAGCAGCGAGCAAGAGACCCAGTACTTC
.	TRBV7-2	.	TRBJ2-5	CASSLVDRSQETQYF	TGTGCCAGCAGCTTAGTTGATAGAAGCCAAGAGACCCAGTACTTC
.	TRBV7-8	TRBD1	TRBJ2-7	CASSLQGALIEQYF	TGTGCCAGCAGCTTACAGGGGGCGCTTATAGAGCAGTACTTC
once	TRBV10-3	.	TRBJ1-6	CAISEGFRDTRGSPLHF	TGTGCCATCAGTGAAGGGTTCCGGGACACCAGGGGTTCACCCCTCCACTTT
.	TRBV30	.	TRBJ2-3	CASRGGYTDTQYF	TGTGCCTCCCGAGGCGGGTACACAGATACGCAGTATTTT
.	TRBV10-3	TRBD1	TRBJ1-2	CAISELTGGADGYTF	TGTGCCATCAGTGAACTAACAGGGGGCGCCGATGGCTACACCTTC
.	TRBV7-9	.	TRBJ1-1	CASSLTGMNTEAFF	TGTGCCAGCAGCCTAACAGGGATGAACACTGAAGCTTTCTTT
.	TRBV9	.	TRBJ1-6	CASSVGLANSPLHF	TGTGCCAGCAGCGTAGGACTGGCTAATTCACCCCTCCACTTT
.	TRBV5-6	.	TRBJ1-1	CASSFRQGGGTEAFF	TGTGCCAGCAGCTTTAGGCAGGGAGGGGGCACTGAAGCTTTCTTT
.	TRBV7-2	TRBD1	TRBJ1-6	CASSLGRGLSPLHF	TGTGCCAGCAGCTTAGGCAGGGGGCTCTCACCCCTCCACTTT
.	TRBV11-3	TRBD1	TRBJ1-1	CASSLGTGLEAFF	TGTGCCAGCAGCCTCGGGACAGGACTCGAAGCTTTCTTT
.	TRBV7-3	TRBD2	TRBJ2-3	CASSLKGGTSGDTQYF	TGTGCCAGCAGCTTAAAGGGGGGGACTAGCGGAGATACGCAGTATTTT
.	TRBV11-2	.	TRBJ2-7	CASSKFYEQYF	TGTGCCAGCAGTAAATTCTACGAGCAGTACTTC
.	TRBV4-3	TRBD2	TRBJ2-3	CASSQGTSGGAGDTQYF	TGCGCCAGCAGCCAAGGGACTAGCGGGGGGGCCGGAGATACGCAGTATTTT
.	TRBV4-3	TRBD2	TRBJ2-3	CASSQTSGGRGDTQYF	TGCGCCAGCAGCCAGACTAGCGGGGGGCGAGGAGATACGCAGTATTTT
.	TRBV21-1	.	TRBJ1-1	CASSKGVPRQGLPEAFF	TGTGCCAGCAGCAAAGGGGTCCCTAGACAGGGGCTCCCTGAAGCTTTCTTT
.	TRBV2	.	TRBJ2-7	CASSEARQIYEQYF	TGTGCCAGCAGTGAAGCAAGACAGATTTACGAGCAGTACTTC
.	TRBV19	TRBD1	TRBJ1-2	CASSTAGTGVYGYTF	TGTGCCAGTAGTACCGCGGGGACAGGAGTCTATGGCTACACCTTC
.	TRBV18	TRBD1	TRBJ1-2	CASSPGQGVYGYTF	TGTGCCAGCTCACCGGGACAGGGAGTTTATGGCTACACCTTC
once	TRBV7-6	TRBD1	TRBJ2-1	CASSLFPGTGSYNEQFF	TGTGCCAGCAGCTTATTCCCCGGGACAGGGTCCTACAATGAGCAGTTCTTC
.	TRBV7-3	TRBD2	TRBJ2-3	CASSVAGLTDTQYF	TGTGCCAGCAGTGTAGCGGGTCTCACAGATACGCAGTATTTT
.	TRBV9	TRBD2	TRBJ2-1	CASSVALAGQYNEQFF	TGTGCCAGCAGCGTAGCCCTAGCGGGGCAGTACAATGAGCAGTTCTTC
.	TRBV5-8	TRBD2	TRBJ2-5	CASSLRGGSGETQYF	TGTGCCAGCAGCTTGCGGGGGGGCTCCGGGGAGACCCAGTACTTC
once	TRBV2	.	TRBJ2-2	CASSEGLMNTGELFF	TGTGCCAGCAGTGAAGGGCTTATGAACACCGGGGAGCTGTTTTTT
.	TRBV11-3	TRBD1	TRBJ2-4	CASSPPDRFDIQYF	TGTGCCAGCAGCCCACCGGACAGGTTCGACATTCAGTACTTC
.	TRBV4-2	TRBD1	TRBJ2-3	CASSQDSGTGGLDTQYF	TGTGCCAGCAGCCAAGATTCAGGGACAGGGGGTCTAGATACGCAGTATTTT
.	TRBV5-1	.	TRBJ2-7	CASSTGDSTYEQYF	TGCGCCAGCAGCACGGGGGACTCCACCTACGAGCAGTACTTC
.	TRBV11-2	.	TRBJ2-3	CASGEEDTQYF	TGTGCCAGCGGCGAGGAAGATACGCAGTATTTT
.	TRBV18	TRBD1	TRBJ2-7	CATSPGRTGLHEQYF	TGTGCCACTTCCCCTGGCCGGACAGGGCTCCACGAGCAGTACTTC
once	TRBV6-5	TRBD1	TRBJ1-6	CASNLLTGLGPLHF	TGTGCCAGCAACCTACTGACAGGGCTTGGGCCCCTCCACTTT
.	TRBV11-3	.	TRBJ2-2	CASSPTNTGELFF	TGTGCCAGCAGCCCCACGAACACCGGGGAGCTGTTTTTT
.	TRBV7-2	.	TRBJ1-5	CASSSRHDNQPQHF	TGTGCCAGCAGCTCAAGACACGACAATCAGCCCCAGCATTTT
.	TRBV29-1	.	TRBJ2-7	CSVVMGLPYEQYF	TGCAGCGTTGTTATGGGCCTGCCTTACGAGCAGTACTTC
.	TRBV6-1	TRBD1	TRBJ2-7	CATQQGPSYEQYF	TGTGCCACCCAACAGGGGCCCTCCTACGAGCAGTACTTC
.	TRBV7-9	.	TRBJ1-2	CASSLAPGVNYGYTF	TGTGCCAGCAGCTTAGCCCCGGGAGTTAACTATGGCTACACCTTC
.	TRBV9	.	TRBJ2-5	CASSVEALVTETQYF	TGTGCCAGCAGCGTAGAAGCCCTAGTGACTGAGACCCAGTACTTC
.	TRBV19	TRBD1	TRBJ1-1	CASSPLRQGTVNTEAFF	TGTGCCAGTAGCCCCCTTCGACAGGGGACGGTGAACACTGAAGCTTTCTTT
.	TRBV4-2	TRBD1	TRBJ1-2	CASSQGDRGRGYTF	TGTGCCAGCAGCCAAGGCGACAGGGGAAGAGGCTACACCTTC
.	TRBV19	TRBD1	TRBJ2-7	CASSIRGLNYEQYF	TGTGCCAGTAGTATTAGGGGGCTGAACTACGAGCAGTACTTC
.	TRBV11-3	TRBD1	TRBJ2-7	CASSLGQGAEQYF	TGTGCCAGCAGCTTGGGACAGGGTGCCGAGCAGTACTTC
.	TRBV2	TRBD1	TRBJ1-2	CAILDGGQDRGGSNYGYTF	TGTGCCATCCTGGACGGGGGACAAGACAGGGGGGGATCTAACTATGGCTACACCTTC
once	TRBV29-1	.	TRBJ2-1	CSARDLYRATYNEQFF	TGCAGCGCCCGAGACCTATACAGGGCTACCTACAATGAGCAGTTCTTC
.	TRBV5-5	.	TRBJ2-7	CASSPIDPGHLYFYEQYF	TGTGCCAGCAGCCCCATTGACCCGGGACACCTTTATTTCTACGAGCAGTACTTC
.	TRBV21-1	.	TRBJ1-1	CASGQAQLQGNTEAFF	TGTGCCAGCGGACAAGCCCAACTACAGGGGAACACTGAAGCTTTCTTT
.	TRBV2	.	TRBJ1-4	CASSEIREKLFF	TGTGCCAGCAGTGAAATCAGGGAAAAACTGTTTTTT
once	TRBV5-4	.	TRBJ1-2	CASSHLQGLYGYTF	TGTGCCAGCAGCCACCTACAGGGCTTATATGGCTACACCTTC
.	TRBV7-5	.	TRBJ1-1	CVRSSGQGNTEAFF	TGTGTCAGAAGCTCAGGACAGGGGAACACTGAAGCTTTCTTT
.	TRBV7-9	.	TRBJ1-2	CASSSRGNYGYTF	TGTGCCAGCAGCTCTCGAGGGAACTATGGCTACACCTTC
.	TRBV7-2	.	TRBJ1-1	CASSLAGLQSGGTEAFF	TGTGCCAGCAGCTTAGCGGGACTCCAATCGGGGGGCACTGAAGCTTTCTTT
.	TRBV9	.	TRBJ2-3	CASSVLAASADTQYF	TGTGCCAGCAGCGTCCTAGCAGCCTCCGCAGATACGCAGTATTTT
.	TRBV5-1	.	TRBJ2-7	CASSLSARQYEQYF	TGCGCCAGCAGCTTGTCGGCCCGACAGTACGAGCAGTACTTC
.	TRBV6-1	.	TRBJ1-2	CASSVAGYGYTF	TGTGCCAGCAGTGTTGCAGGGTATGGCTACACCTTC
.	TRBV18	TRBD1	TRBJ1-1	CASSRDRGNTEAFF	TGTGCCAGCTCACGAGACAGGGGGAACACTGAAGCTTTCTTT
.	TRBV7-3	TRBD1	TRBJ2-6	CASRPPGQGANVLTF	TGTGCCAGCAGGCCTCCGGGACAGGGCGCCAACGTCCTGACTTTC
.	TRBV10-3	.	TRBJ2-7	CAISDQGNEQYF	TGTGCCATCAGTGATCAGGGGAACGAGCAGTACTTC
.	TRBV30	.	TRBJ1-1	CAWSVQLNTEAFF	TGTGCCTGGAGTGTACAGCTGAACACTGAAGCTTTCTTT